Listed here is a single T cell receptor beta chain. What it binds is unknown. The data belong to a study of shared clonotypes between healthy human individuals. For the study at large: Each donor's CD8 memory used one plate, CD8 naive two, each CD4 subset three.

Nashville, Tennessee was home to all donors, who were Caucasian adults. Each sorted subset replicate got 200 ng genomic DNA, 25,000 to 30,000 genomes. Measured with immunoSEQ multiplex PCR; TCRdb has only the in-frame clones, and not every one. This sample yields fewer than 1.6 million clones, of which less than 99% are seen a single time; 0.36% belongs to the top ten. Germline CDR1 and CDR2: SEHNR and FQNEAQ (reference sequence). The CDR3 length is 18 residues. V shed 0 bases, J shed 7 bases, and the junction held 11 bases outside the gene matches. Study conclusions and caveats: Unshared clonotypes carried lower generation probabilities than those common to all four donors.

The receptor's source is a man between 25 and 39 years old in good health. Sequenced: naive CD4+ T cells sorted from blood. Documented subset: CD45RA+ positively selected. J is TRBJ1-4 and V is TRBV7-9; 10 bases map to TRBD1. Written as DNA, the CDR3 is TGTGCCAGCAGCTTAGCGTTCCCGGGACAGGGGACGGGTGAAAAACTGTTTTTT. Its translation: CASSLAFPGQGTGEKLFF.